This T cell receptor (beta chain) was identified in a study of blood T cell repertoires in COVID-19. Study in general: The cDNA or gDNA used as material had been derived from T cells, B-cell-depleted T cells, or PBMCs.

As processed by the authors: Nucleated cell number was recorded as an estimate derived from reference gene primer amplification. Clones were sequenced by immunoSEQ multiplex PCR, and TCRdb holds only the in-frame ones, with some missing. V, J and clone size reflect that table, while D and trimming were determined from the DNA. The table has over 50,000 clones, around 85% seen once. The CDR3 consists of 12 residues. Germline assignment: CDR1 DFQATT and CDR2 SNEGSKA (reference sequence). Trimming removed 3 bases from V and 5 bases from J, with 10 bases in between. The J gene is TRBJ2-5, the V gene TRBV20-1; D might be TRBD2 (5 bases). This receptor was identified in a man aged 65 to 85 with acute or convalescent COVID-19. The sequencing sample was made of peripheral blood. The CDR3 sequence is CSASAGSETQYF. In DNA, the CDR3 is TGCAGTGCTAGTGCGGGTTCGGAGACCCAGTACTTC.